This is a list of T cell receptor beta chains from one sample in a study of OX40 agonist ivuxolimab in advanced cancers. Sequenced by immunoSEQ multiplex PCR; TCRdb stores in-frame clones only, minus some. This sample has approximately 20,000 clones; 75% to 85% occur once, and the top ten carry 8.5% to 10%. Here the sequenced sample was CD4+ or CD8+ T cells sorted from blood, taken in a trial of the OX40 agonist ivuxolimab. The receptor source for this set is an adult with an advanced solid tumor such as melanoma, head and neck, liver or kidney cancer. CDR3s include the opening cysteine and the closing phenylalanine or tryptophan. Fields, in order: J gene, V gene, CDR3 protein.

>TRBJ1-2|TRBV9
CASTLTGGVNYGYTF
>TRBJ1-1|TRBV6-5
CASRIRGLAFF
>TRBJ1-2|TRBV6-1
CASREGEYGYTF
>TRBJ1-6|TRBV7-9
CASSLAAGYSNSPLHF
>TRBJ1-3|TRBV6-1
CASSVGDRDSGNTIYF
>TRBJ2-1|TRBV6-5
CASSSYGTGGNNEQFF
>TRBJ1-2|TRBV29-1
CSVDRTGRGYTF
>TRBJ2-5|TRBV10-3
CAISGARVEETQYF
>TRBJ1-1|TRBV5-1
CASSPPAQGGEAFF
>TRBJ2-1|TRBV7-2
CASKIKGSNEQFF
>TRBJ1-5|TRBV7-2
CASSLVGRGNQPQHF
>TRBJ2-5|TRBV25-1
CASSGKTGIRTQYF
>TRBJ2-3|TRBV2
CASSGTGWDTQYF
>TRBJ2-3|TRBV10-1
CASSGTGTGTDTQYF
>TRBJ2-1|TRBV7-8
CASSARTLSSYNEQFF
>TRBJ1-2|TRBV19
CASSIVGGYGYTF
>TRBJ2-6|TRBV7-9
CASSTSGANVLTF
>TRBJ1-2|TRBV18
CASSPDSVAYGYTF
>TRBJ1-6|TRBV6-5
CASSYRTVNNSPLHF
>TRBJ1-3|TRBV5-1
CASSLGPGNTIYF
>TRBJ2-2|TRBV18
CATGSNTGELFF
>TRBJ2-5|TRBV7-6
CASSPVARPDQETQYF
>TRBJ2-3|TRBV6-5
CASSYSTGHSTDTQYF
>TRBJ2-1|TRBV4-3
CASSQERNEGEQFF
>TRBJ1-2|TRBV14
CASSQDLAGNQNYGYTF
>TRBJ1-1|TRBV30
CAWAGQGWPEAFF
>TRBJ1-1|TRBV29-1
CSVQRTQGYTEAFF
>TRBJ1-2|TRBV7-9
CASSSLDRSGLSYGYTF
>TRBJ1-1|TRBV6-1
CASLPGMNTEAFF
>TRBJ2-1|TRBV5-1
CASSRGTSGGTLYNEQFF
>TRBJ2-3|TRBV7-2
CASSRLARNTDTQYF